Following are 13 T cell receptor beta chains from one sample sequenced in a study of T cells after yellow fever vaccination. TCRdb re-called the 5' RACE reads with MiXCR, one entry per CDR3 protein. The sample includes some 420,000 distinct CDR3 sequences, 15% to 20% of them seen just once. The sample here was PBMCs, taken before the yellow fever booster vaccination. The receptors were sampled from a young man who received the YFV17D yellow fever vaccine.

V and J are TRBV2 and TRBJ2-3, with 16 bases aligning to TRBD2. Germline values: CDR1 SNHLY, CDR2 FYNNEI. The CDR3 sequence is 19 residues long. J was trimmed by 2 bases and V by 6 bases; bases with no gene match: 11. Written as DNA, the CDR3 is TGTGCCAGCAGGAAGGGGACTAGCGGGGGGGTCAAATTCACAGATACGCAGTATTTT. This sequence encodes CASRKGTSGGVKFTDTQYF.

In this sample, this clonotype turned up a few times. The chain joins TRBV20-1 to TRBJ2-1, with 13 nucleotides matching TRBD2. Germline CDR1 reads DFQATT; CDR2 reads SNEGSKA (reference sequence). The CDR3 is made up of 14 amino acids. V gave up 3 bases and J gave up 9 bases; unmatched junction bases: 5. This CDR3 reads CSASPGLAGFEQFF. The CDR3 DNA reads TGCAGTGCTAGCCCGGGACTAGCGGGGTTTGAGCAGTTCTTC.

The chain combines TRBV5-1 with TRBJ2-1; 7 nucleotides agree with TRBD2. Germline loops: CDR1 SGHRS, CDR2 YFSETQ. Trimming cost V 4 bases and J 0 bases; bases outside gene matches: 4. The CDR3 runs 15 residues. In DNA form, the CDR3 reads TGCGCCAGCAGCCCGAGGACTAGCTCCTACAATGAGCAGTTCTTC. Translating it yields CASSPRTSSYNEQFF.

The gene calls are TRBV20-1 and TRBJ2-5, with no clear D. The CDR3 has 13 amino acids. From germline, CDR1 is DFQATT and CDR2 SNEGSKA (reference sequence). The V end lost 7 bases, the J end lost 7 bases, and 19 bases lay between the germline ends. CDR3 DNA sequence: TGCAGTGTTCTTGTGACCTCGTCGGGGACCCAGTACTTC. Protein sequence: CSVLVTSSGTQYF.

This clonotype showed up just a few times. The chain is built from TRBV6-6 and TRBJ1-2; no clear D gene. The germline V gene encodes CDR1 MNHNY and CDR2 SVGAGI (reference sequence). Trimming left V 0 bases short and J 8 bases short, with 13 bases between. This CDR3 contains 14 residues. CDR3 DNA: TGTGCCAGCAGTTACTCGCGGGAATACCGCGGCTACACCTTC. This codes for CASSYSREYRGYTF.

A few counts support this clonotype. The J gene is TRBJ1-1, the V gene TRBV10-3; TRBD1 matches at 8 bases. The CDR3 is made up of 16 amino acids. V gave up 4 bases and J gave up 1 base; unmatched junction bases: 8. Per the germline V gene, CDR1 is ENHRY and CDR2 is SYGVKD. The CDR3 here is CAISAPRGTGNTEAFF. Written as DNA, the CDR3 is TGTGCCATCAGTGCCCCTCGGGGGACAGGGAACACTGAAGCTTTCTTT.

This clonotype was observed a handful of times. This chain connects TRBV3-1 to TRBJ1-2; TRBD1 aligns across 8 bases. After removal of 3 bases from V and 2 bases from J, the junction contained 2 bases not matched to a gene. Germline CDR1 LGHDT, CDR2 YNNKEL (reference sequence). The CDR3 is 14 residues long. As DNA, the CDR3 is TGTGCCAGCAGCCAGGGGGACAGGAACTATGGCTACACCTTC. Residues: CASSQGDRNYGYTF.

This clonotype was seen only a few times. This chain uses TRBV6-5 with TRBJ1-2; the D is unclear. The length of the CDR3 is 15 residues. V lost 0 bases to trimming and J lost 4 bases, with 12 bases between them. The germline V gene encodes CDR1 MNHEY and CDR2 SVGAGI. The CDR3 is CASSYSGGGLYGYTF. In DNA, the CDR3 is TGTGCCAGCAGTTACTCCGGTGGAGGACTCTATGGCTACACCTTC.

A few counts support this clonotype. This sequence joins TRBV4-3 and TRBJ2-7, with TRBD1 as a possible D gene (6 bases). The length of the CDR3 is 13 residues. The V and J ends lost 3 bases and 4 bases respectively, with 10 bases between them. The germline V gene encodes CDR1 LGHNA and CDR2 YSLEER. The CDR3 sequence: CASSHKQGYEQYF. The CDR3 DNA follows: TGCGCCAGCAGCCACAAACAGGGTTACGAGCAGTACTTC.

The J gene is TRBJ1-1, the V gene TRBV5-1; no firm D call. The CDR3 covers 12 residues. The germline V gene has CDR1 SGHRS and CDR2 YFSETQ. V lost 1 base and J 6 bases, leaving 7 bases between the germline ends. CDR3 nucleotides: TGCGCCAGCAGCTTGAGTTCGGCTGAAGCTTTCTTT. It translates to CASSLSSAEAFF.

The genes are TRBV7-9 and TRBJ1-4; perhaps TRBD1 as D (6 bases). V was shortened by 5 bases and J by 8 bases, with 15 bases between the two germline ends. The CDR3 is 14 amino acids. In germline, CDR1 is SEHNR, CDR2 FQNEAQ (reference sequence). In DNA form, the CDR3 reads TGTGCCAGCAGCACACAACAGGGAGGCGAAAAACTGTTTTTT. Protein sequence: CASSTQQGGEKLFF. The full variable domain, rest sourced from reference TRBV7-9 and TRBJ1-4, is DTGVSQNPRHKITKRGQNVTFRCDPISEHNRLYWYRQTLGQGPEFLTYFQNEAQLEKSRLLSDRFSAERPKGSFSTLEIQRTEQGDSAMYLCASSTQQGGEKLFFGSGTQLSVL.

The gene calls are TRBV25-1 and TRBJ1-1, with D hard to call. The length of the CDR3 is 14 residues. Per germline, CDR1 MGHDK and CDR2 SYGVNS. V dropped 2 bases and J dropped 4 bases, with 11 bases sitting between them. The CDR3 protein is CASSEPGFGTEAFF. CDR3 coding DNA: TGTGCCAGCAGTGAACCTGGGTTCGGCACTGAAGCTTTCTTT.

DNA of the CDR3: TGCAGTGCTACACCCTTTCGCGGGGGGGCCCTCCGAGAGCAGTTCTTC. Translation gives CSATPFRGGALREQFF. V gene TRBV20-1 combines with J gene TRBJ2-1; TRBD2 aligns across 9 bases. With 4 bases clipped from V and 10 bases from J, the junction kept 17 bases outside the gene matches. Germline lookup yields CDR1 DFQATT and CDR2 SNEGSKA (reference sequence). This CDR3 spans 16 amino acids.